This T cell receptor (beta chain) was identified during a study of OX40 agonist ivuxolimab in advanced cancers. Looking at the study overall: Ivuxolimab was a fully human IgG2 agonistic monoclonal antibody targeting the costimulatory receptor OX40 (CD134). Intravenous ivuxolimab was administered to patients every 2 weeks at six dose levels: 0.01, 0.1, 0.3, 1.5, 3 and 10 mg/kg. Of the roughly 54 patients in dose escalation, 19 had hepatocellular carcinoma, around 15 had melanoma, 9 had renal cell carcinoma and 9 had head and neck cancer. In the dose-escalation cohort, nearly 85% of patients were male, and the mean age was roughly 60 years with a range of roughly 23 to 79. Patients were allowed to have had prior anti-PD-1, anti-PD-L1 or anti-CTLA-4 therapy, and approximately 41% of the dose-escalation patients had previously received checkpoint inhibitors. Partial responses occurred in three dose-escalation patients, of whom one had hepatocellular carcinoma and two had cutaneous melanoma. Peripheral TCRbeta sequencing aimed to test whether ivuxolimab altered TCR sequence diversity and caused clonal T-cell expansion. The paper covers the monotherapy dose-escalation part of the phase I ivuxolimab trial, which included N of about 56 patients. General findings and caveats noted by the study authors: Antigen specificity was not determined for the clonally expanded peripheral T cells. Partial responders in the 0.1-3.0 mg/kg groups had among the lowest normalized peripheral clonal expansion, especially among CD8+ T cells. Low levels of normalized T-cell clonal expansion were also shown by some nonresponding patients. At doses of 0.1 to 3.0 mg/kg, clonal expansion of both CD4+ and CD8+ T cells in blood was seen between baseline and week 6. After ivuxolimab, expanded clones were on average more numerous among CD8+ T cells than among CD4+ T cells.

For sequencing of the TCRbeta CDR3 region, genomic DNA was extracted from the sorted cells. The immunoSEQ Assay was used to sequence the TCRbeta CDR3 regions. Entries here come from immuneACCESS through TCRdb and include only in-frame sequences with V and J called. Some clones fail to appear in such tables; in the studies checked, an unresolved V gene covers under half of the shortfall, and the cause of the remainder is unknown. This sample holds tens of thousands of clones; roughly 92% were observed only once. Under 3.5% of the sample is taken by the ten largest. Regarding this clone: Its antigen specificity is not known. Base qualities are not provided; no much larger clone lies one nucleotide away.

V sheds 6 bases and J sheds 2 bases, leaving 14 bases between their ends. Including cysteine and phenylalanine, the CDR3 has 15 amino acids. Only the CDR3 DNA stays, 45 bases, in frame from base 1. The trial excluded patients who had a history of autoimmune disease or who were on systemic immunosuppression. Peripheral blood for TCR sequencing was drawn from every dose cohort at baseline, at cycle 4 day 1 and at cycle 7 day 1. Samples came from an open-label, multicenter, first-in-human phase I dose-escalation trial of ivuxolimab. Adults with locally advanced or metastatic melanoma, renal cell carcinoma, hepatocellular carcinoma or head and neck squamous cell carcinoma were enrolled in the trial. Before TCR sequencing, CD4+ T cells and CD8+ T cells were sorted from peripheral blood as separate populations.

The chain couples TRBV23-1 to TRBJ2-1; matching of 6 bases hints at TRBD1 as the D gene. TRBV23-1 is filed as an ORF, its function uncertain. The clonotype comes from an adult with an advanced solid tumor such as melanoma, head and neck, liver or kidney cancer. Material: CD4+ or CD8+ T cells sorted from blood, obtained in a trial of the OX40 agonist ivuxolimab. The nucleotide sequence reads TGCGCCAGCAGACCCACAGGGTTCGCCTACAATGAGCAGTTCTTC. Translated, this is CASRPTGFAYNEQFF.